This T cell receptor (beta chain) was sequenced during a study of blood T cell repertoires in COVID-19. For the study at large: The United States, Italy and Spain provided the acute and convalescent COVID-19 samples.

The Seattle patients, enrolled during active infection, were followed longitudinally. The CDR3 is 15 residues long. V dropped 4 bases and J dropped 1; count of bases not matched to a gene: 4. Germline loops: CDR1 MNHEY, CDR2 SVGEGT. In the original processing: Amplification of reference gene primers provided the estimated nucleated cell counts. The table came from immunoSEQ multiplex PCR; TCRdb's copy has only in-frame clones and leaves some out. V and J calls and clone size are copied from that table; D and trimming were computed from the DNA. The table includes approximately 120,000 clones, 80% to 95% detected once.

The chain is built from TRBV6-2 or TRBV6-3 and TRBJ1-5; 7 nucleotides agree with TRBD1. The sequence was collected from a man in his fifties or sixties with COVID-19, enrolled during active disease. The sequenced material came from peripheral blood. CDR3 sequence reads: CASSFLQGSNQPQHF. CDR3 bases: TGTGCCAGCAGTTTCCTACAGGGGAGCAATCAGCCCCAGCATTTT.